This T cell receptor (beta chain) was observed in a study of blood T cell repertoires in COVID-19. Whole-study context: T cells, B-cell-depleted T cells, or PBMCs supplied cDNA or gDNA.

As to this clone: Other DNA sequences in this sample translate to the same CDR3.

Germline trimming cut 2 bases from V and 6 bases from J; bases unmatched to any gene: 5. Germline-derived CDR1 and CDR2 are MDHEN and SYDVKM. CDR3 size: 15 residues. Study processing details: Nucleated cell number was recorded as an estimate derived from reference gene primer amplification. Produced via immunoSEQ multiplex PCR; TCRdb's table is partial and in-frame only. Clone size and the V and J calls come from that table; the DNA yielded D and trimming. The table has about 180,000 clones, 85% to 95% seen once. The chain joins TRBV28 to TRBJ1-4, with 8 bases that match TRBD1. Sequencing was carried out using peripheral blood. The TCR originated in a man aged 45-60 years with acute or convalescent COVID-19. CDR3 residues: CASSLGGTGDEKLFF. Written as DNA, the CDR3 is TGTGCCAGCAGTTTAGGGGGGACAGGAGATGAAAAACTGTTTTTT.